This record concerns one TCR beta chain sequence. The sample originates from a study of preoperative IRX-2 immunotherapy in early breast cancer. Repertoires were generated with immunoSEQ multiplex PCR, while TCRdb's copy carries only in-frame clones and drops some. The table lists around 4,300 clones, approximately 70% of them singletons, with roughly 14% in the top ten. Treatment noted: preoperative locoregional IRX-2 cytokine immunotherapy. Patients received preoperative, locoregional IRX-2 cytokine immunotherapy in a phase Ib study. The length of the CDR3 is 15 residues. Germline CDR1 is MGHRA and CDR2 is YSYEKL. V was pared by 0 bases and J by 5 bases, with 11 bases between.

The V and J genes are TRBV4-1 and TRBJ1-5; D remains unclear. This sequence originates from a human donor with breast cancer. This sample comprised tumor tissue, obtained after IRX-2 immunotherapy. CDR3 protein: CASSQDLGEYQPQHF. CDR3 nucleotides: TGCGCCAGCAGCCAAGATCTTGGGGAGTATCAGCCCCAGCATTTT.